One sample yielded the 6 T cell receptor beta chains listed below, sequenced in a study of cytomegalovirus exposure and HLA in healthy donors. The assay was immunoSEQ multiplex PCR, and TCRdb's table has in-frame clones only and misses some. The data show roughly 64,000 clones, 95% seen once. What was sequenced was PBMCs. The receptor set was obtained from a woman between 18 and 29 years old in good health and CMV-seropositive.

The V gene is TRBV4-1, the J gene TRBJ1-1; D gene unclear. This CDR3 has 13 amino acids. Trimming shortened V by 1 base and J by 4 bases, and 7 bases separated the two germline ends. Germline V lookup: CDR1 MGHRA, CDR2 YSYEKL. The CDR3 sequence is CASSQVGGTEAFF. In nucleotides, the CDR3 is TGCGCCAGCAGCCAAGTAGGAGGCACTGAAGCTTTCTTT.

A remark on this clone: A read error may account for a junction end that differs from germline. The rearrangement joins TRBV6-5 to TRBJ1-6; possible D gene TRBD1, 5 bases. The CDR3 totals 12 residues. Looked up from germline, CDR1 is MNHEY and CDR2 is SVGAGI. This CDR3 is CASSSFGGAETF. The CDR3 DNA sequence: TGTGCCAGCAGCTCTTTCGGCGGGGCCGAGACCTTT.

V is TRBV5-4 and J is TRBJ2-7; maybe TRBD1 (5 bases). This CDR3 is 14 amino acids long. Germline CDR1 reads SGHNT; CDR2 reads YYREEE (reference sequence). The ends were cut back, 4 bases at V and 4 bases at J, with 15 bases in the middle. CDR3 residues: CASSPRTKVYEQYF. The CDR3 DNA reads as TGTGCCAGCAGCCCTCGGACAAAAGTATACGAGCAGTACTTC. Full variable domain (rest looked up from reference TRBV5-4 and TRBJ2-7): ETGVTQSPTHLIKTRGQQVTLRCSSQSGHNTVSWYQQALGQGPQFIFQYYREEENGRGNFPPRFSGLQFPNYSSELNVNALELDDSALYLCASSPRTKVYEQYFGPGTRLTVT.

DNA for the CDR3: TGTGCCAGCAGCCAAGATCCAGGGCAGGATCGAGAGCAGTACTTC. Amino acid sequence: CASSQDPGQDREQYF. The V call is TRBV4-2, the J call TRBJ2-7, with D perhaps matching TRBD1 (5 bases). The CDR3 sequence is 15 residues long. V lost 0 bases to trimming and J lost 7 bases, with 16 bases between them. CDR1 and CDR2 (germline): LGHNA, YNFKEQ.

The chain has TRBV9 and TRBJ2-2, with TRBD1 matching over 9 bases. V was pared by 3 bases and J by 5 bases, with 5 bases of the junction left unmatched. The CDR3 length is 15 residues. Germline assignment: CDR1 SGDLS and CDR2 YYNGEE. The CDR3 spells CASSAAGTGTGELFF. The CDR3 nucleotides read TGTGCCAGCAGCGCCGCCGGGACAGGGACCGGGGAGCTGTTTTTT. Together with reference TRBV9 and TRBJ2-2, the CDR3 gives the full variable domain: DSGVTQTPKHLITATGQRVTLRCSPRSGDLSVYWYQQSLDQGLQFLIQYYNGEERAKGNILERFSAQQFPDLHSELNLSSLELGDSALYFCASSAAGTGTGELFFGEGSRLTVL.

The J gene is TRBJ2-1, the V gene TRBV27; perhaps TRBD2 as D (5 bases). Between the trimmed V and J ends, which lost 5 bases and 15 bases, there was a span of 20 bases. CDR3 length: 13 amino acids. In germline, CDR1 is MNHEY, CDR2 SMNVEV (reference sequence). CDR3 protein: CASSIRPGGALFF. In nucleotides, the CDR3 is TGTGCCAGCAGTATAAGGCCCGGAGGAGCTTTGTTCTTC.